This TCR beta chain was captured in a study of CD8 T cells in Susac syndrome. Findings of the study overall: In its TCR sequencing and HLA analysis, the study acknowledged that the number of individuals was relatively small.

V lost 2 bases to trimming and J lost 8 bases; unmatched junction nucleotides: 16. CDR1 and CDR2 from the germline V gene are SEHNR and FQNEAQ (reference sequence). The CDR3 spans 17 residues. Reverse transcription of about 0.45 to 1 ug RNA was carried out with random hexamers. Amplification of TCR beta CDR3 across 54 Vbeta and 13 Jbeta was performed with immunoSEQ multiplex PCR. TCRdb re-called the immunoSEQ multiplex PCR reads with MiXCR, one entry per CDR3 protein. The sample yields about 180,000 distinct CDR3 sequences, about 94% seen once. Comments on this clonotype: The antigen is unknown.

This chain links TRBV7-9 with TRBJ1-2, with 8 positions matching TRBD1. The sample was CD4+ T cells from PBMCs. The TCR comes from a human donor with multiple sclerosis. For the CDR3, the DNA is TGTGCCAGCAGCTTACGGCCAGGGGGCGATCCGAGGGAGGGCTACACCTTC. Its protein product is CASSLRPGGDPREGYTF.